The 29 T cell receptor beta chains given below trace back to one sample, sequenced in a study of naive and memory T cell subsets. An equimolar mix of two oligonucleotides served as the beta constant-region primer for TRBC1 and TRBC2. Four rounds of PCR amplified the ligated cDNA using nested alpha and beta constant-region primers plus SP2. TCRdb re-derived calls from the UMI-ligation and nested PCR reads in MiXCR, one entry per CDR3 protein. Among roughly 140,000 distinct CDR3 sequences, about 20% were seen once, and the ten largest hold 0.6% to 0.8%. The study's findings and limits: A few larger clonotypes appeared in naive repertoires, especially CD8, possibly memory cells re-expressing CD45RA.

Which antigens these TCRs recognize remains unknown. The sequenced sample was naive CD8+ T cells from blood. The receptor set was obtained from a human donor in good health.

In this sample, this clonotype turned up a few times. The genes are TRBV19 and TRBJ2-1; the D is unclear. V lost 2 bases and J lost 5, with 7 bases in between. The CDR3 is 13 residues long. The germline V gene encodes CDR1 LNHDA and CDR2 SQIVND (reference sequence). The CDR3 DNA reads TGTGCCAGTAGTATAAACAACAACAATGAGCAGTTCTTC. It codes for CASSINNNNEQFF.

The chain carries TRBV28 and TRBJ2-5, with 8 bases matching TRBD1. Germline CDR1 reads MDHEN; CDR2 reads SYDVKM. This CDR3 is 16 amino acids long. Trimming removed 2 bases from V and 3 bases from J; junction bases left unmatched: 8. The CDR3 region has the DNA TGTGCCAGCAGTTTACTGCGGGCAGGGGGCGAAGAGACCCAGTACTTC. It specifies CASSLLRAGGEETQYF.

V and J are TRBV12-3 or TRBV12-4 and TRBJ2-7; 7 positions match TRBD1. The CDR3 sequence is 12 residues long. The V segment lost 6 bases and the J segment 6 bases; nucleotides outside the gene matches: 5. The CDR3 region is CASSPTGAEQYF. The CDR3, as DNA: TGTGCCAGCAGCCCCACAGGGGCCGAGCAGTACTTC.

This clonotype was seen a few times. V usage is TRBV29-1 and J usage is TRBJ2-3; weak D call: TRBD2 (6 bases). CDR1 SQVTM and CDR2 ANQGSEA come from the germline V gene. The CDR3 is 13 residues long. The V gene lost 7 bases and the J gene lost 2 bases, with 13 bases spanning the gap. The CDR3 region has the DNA TGCAGCGCTCGCACGGGGGTCACAGATACGCAGTATTTT. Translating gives CSARTGVTDTQYF.

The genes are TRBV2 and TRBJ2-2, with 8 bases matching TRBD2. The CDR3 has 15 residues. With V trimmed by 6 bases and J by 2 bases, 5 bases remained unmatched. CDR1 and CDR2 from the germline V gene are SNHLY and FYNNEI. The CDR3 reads CASRLSGRNTGELFF. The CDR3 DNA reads TGTGCCAGCAGGTTGAGCGGGAGAAACACCGGGGAGCTGTTTTTT.

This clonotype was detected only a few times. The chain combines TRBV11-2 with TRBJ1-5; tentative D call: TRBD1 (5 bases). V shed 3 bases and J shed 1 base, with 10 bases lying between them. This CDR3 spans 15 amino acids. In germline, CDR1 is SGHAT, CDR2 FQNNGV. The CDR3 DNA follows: TGTGCCAGCAGCTTTTCGGGGGACAGCAATCAGCCCCAGCATTTT. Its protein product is CASSFSGDSNQPQHF.

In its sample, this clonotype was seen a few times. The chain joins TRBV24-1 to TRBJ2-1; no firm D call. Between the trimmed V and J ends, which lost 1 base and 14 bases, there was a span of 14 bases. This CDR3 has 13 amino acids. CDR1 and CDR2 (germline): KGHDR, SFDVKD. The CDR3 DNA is TGTGCCACCAGTGATTTTTATGGCAGTATAAAGTTCTTC. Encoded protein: CATSDFYGSIKFF.

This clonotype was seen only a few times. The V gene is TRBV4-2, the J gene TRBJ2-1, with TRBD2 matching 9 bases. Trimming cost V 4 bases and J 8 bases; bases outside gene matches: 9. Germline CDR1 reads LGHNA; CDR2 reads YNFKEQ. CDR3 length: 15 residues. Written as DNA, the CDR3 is TGTGCCAGCAGCCCTGGGACTAGCTTTTTATATGAGCAGTTCTTC. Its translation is CASSPGTSFLYEQFF.

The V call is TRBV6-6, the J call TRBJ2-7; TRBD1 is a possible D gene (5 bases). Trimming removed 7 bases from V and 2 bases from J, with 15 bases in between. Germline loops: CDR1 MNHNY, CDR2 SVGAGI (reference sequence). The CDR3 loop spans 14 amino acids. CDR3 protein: CASTDSGWAYEQYF. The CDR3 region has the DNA TGTGCCAGCACCGACAGTGGTTGGGCCTACGAGCAGTACTTC.

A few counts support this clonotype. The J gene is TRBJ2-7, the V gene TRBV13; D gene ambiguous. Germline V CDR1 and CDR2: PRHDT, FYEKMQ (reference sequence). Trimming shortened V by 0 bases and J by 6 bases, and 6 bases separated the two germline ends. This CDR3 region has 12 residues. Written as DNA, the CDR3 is TGTGCCAGCAGCTTAGGCCCTTCCGAGCAGTACTTC. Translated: CASSLGPSEQYF.

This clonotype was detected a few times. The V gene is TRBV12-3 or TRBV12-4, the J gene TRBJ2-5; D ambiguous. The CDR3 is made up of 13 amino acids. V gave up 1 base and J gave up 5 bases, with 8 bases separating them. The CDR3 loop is CASSLVLQETQYF. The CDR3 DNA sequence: TGTGCCAGCAGTTTAGTCTTGCAGGAGACCCAGTACTTC.

For the CDR3, the DNA is TGTGCCAGCAGTGAATTCAGGGACTACAATGAGCAGTTCTTC. It is translated as CASSEFRDYNEQFF. This chain links TRBV6-1 with TRBJ2-1; possibly TRBD1 for D (5 bases). This CDR3 is 14 amino acids long. The germline CDR1 and CDR2 sequences are MNHNS and SASEGT. The V end was cut by 2 bases, the J end by 3 bases, with 8 bases between.

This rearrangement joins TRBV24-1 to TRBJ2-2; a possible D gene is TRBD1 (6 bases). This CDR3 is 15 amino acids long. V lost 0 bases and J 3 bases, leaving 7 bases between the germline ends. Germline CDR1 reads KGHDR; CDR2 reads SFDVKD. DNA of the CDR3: TGTGCCACCAGTGATTTGAGACAGGACACCGGGGAGCTGTTTTTT. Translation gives CATSDLRQDTGELFF.

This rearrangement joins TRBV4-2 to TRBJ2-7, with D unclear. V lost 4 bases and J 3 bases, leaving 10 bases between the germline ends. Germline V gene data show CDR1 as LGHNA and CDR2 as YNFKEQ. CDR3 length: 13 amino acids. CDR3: CASSPPRNYEQYF. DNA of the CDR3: TGTGCCAGCAGCCCCCCAAGAAACTACGAGCAGTACTTC.

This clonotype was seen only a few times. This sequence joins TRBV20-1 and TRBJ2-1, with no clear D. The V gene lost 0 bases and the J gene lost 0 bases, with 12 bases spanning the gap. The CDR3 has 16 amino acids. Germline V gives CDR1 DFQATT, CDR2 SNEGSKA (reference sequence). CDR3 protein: CSAREKSPSSYNEQFF. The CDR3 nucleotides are TGCAGTGCTAGAGAGAAGTCCCCAAGCTCCTACAATGAGCAGTTCTTC.

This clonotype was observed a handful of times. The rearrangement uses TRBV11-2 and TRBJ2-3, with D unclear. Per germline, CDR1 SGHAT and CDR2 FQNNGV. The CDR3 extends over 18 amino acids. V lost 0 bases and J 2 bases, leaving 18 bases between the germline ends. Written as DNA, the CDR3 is TGTGCCAGCAGCTTAGAAGAGTTATCCGAACCTTTCACAGATACGCAGTATTTT. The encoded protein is CASSLEELSEPFTDTQYF.

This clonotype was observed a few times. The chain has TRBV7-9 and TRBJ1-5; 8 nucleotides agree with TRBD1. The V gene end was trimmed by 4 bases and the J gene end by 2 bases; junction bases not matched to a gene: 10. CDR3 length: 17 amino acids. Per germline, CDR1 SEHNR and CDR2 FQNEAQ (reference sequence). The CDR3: CASSSTGAVGGNQPQHF. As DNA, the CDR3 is TGTGCCAGCAGCTCGACAGGGGCGGTCGGTGGCAATCAGCCCCAGCATTTT.

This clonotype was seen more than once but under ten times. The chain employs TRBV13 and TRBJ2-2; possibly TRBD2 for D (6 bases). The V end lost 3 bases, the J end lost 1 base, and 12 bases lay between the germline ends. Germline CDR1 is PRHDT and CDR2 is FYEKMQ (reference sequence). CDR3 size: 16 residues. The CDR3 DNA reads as TGTGCCAGCAGCTTGGTCAGGGACTGGAACACCGGGGAGCTGTTTTTT. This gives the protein CASSLVRDWNTGELFF.

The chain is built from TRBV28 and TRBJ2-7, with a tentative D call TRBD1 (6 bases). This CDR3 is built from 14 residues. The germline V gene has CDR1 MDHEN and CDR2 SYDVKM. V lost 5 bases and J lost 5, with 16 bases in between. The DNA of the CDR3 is TGTGCCAGCAGTATAATGACAGGTGCCCACGAGCAGTACTTC. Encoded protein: CASSIMTGAHEQYF.

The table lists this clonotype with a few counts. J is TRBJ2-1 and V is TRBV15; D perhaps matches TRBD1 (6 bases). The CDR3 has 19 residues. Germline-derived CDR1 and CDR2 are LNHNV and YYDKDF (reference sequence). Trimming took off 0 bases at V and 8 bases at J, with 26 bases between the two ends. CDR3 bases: TGTGCCACCAGCAGAGATGACGACACAAGGGGGTTGTTTTTCGATGAGCAGTTCTTC. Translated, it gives CATSRDDDTRGLFFDEQFF.

This chain's CDR3 is CASSNSGSRDEQFF. The CDR3, as DNA: TGCGCCAGCAGCAATAGCGGGAGTAGGGATGAGCAGTTCTTC. V and J are TRBV4-1 and TRBJ2-1; 9 bases match TRBD2. The CDR3 has 14 amino acids. After removal of 5 bases from V and 8 bases from J, the junction contained 7 bases not matched to a gene. The germline V gene has CDR1 MGHRA and CDR2 YSYEKL.

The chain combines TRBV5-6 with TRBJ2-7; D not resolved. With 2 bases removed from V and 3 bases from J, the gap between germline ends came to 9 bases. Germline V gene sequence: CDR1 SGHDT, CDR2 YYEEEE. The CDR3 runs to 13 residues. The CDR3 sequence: CASSFGRLYEQYF. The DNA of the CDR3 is TGTGCCAGCAGCTTTGGCAGGCTCTACGAGCAGTACTTC.

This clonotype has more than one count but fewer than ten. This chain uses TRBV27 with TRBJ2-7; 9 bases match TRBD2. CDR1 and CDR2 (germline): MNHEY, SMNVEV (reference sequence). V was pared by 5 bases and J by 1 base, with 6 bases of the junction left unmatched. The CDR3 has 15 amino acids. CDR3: CASSTTSGPSYEQYF. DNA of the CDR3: TGTGCCAGCAGTACAACTAGCGGGCCTTCCTACGAGCAGTACTTC.

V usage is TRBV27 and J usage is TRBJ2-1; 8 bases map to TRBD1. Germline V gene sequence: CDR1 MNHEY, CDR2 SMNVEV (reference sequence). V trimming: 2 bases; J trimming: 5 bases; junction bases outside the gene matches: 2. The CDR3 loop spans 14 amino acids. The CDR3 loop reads CASSLPDRDNEQFF. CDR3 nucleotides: TGTGCCAGCAGTTTACCGGACAGGGACAATGAGCAGTTCTTC.

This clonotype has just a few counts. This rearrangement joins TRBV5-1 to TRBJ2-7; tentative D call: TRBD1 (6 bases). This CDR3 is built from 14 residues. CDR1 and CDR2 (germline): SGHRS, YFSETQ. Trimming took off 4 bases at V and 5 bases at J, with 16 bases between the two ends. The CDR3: CASSVQGVVDEQYF. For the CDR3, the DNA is TGCGCCAGCAGCGTACAGGGAGTTGTAGACGAGCAGTACTTC.

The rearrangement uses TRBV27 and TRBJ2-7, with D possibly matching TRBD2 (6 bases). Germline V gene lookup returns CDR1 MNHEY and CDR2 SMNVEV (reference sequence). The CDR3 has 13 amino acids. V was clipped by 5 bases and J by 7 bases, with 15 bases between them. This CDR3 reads CASSPRDLEEQYF. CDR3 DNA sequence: TGTGCCAGCAGTCCGCGGGACTTGGAGGAGCAGTACTTC.

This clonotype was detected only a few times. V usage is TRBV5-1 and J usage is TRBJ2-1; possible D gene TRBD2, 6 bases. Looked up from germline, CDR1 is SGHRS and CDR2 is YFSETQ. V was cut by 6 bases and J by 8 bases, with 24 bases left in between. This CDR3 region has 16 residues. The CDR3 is CASNPWVNSGGYEQFF. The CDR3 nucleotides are TGCGCCAGCAATCCTTGGGTTAATAGCGGTGGGTATGAGCAGTTCTTC. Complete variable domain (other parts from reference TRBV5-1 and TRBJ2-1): KAGVTQTPRYLIKTRGQQVTLSCSPISGHRSVSWYQQTPGQGLQFLFEYFSETQRNKGNFPGRFSGRQFSNSRSEMNVSTLELGDSALYLCASNPWVNSGGYEQFFGPGTRLTVL.

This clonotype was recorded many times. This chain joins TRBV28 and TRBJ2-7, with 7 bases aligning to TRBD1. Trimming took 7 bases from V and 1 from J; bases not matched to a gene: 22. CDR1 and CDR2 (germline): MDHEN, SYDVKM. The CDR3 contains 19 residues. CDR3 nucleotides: TGTGCCAGCACCGATCCGTCTTGGGACAGCGAAAGAACTTCCTACGAGCAGTACTTC. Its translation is CASTDPSWDSERTSYEQYF.

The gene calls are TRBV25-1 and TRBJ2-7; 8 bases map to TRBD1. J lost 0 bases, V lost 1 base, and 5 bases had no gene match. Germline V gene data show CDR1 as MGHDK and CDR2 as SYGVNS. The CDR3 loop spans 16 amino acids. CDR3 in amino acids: CASSEFGQGGSYEQYF. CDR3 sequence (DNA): TGTGCCAGCAGTGAATTCGGACAGGGTGGCTCCTACGAGCAGTACTTC.